The 19 T cell receptor beta chains given below trace back to one sample, sequenced in a study of blood T cell repertoires in COVID-19. Sequencing was performed with immunoSEQ multiplex PCR; in TCRdb, only in-frame clones are kept and a portion is missing. The sample includes approximately 220,000 clones, around four fifths seen only once; the top ten take roughly 4.6%. Sequencing input: peripheral blood. These receptors were obtained from a woman aged 55-70 years who had recovered from COVID-19.

This chain uses TRBV6-8 with TRBJ1-1; D is ambiguous. The CDR3 contains 14 residues. Between the trimmed V and J ends, which lost 6 bases and 6 bases, there was a span of 17 bases. Germline CDR1 reads MNHGY; CDR2 reads SAAAGT. The CDR3 DNA is TGTGCCAGCAGCCTCCTCTCGGGTGGCCCTGAAGCTTTCTTT. Translating it yields CASSLLSGGPEAFF.

J is TRBJ2-2 and V is TRBV9; TRBD1 aligns across 7 bases. CDR3 length equals 17 residues. The germline gives CDR1 SGDLS, CDR2 YYNGEE. V trimming: 3 bases; J trimming: 0 bases; junction bases outside the gene matches: 8. CDR3 sequence reads: CASSGWDRNTNTGELFF. The CDR3 DNA sequence: TGTGCCAGCAGCGGATGGGACAGAAACACGAACACCGGGGAGCTGTTTTTT.

This clone was detected only once. The gene calls are TRBV3-1 (or the pseudogene TRBV3-2) and TRBJ2-1; TRBD2 matches at 10 bases. The V gene end was trimmed by 0 bases and the J gene end by 9 bases; junction bases not matched to a gene: 11. Germline V gives CDR1 LGHDT, CDR2 YNNKEL (reference sequence). The CDR3 contains 17 residues. Written as DNA, the CDR3 is TGTGCCAGCAGCCAAGAAGGCCTAGCGGGGGTTCAGGGTGAGCAGTTCTTC. Translation gives CASSQEGLAGVQGEQFF.

The J gene is TRBJ2-7, the V gene TRBV6-5; TRBD1 might be the D (5 bases). The CDR3 contains 13 residues. V shed 6 bases and J shed 0 bases, with 9 bases lying between them. Germline V lookup: CDR1 MNHEY, CDR2 SVGAGI. CDR3: CASRMGPSYEQYF. The CDR3 DNA is TGTGCCAGCAGGATGGGGCCCTCCTACGAGCAGTACTTC.

The V call is TRBV7-3, the J call TRBJ1-1; 9 nucleotides align to TRBD1. CDR1 is SGHTA and CDR2 is FQGTGA in the germline V gene. The CDR3 spans 14 residues. J was trimmed by 5 bases and V by 5 bases; bases with no gene match: 6. The CDR3, as DNA: TGTGCCAGCAGCCCGGGACAGGGTCGGACTGAAGCTTTCTTT. Translation: CASSPGQGRTEAFF.

V and J are TRBV7-9 and TRBJ1-3; D is uncertain. This CDR3 has 14 amino acids. Trimming left V 7 bases short and J 3 bases short, with 13 bases between. Germline assignment: CDR1 SEHNR and CDR2 FQNEAQ (reference sequence). The CDR3 is CASTLLGVGNTIYF. The DNA for the CDR3 is TGTGCCAGCACCCTTCTCGGGGTTGGAAACACCATATATTTT. Full variable domain (outside the CDR3, taken from reference TRBV7-9 and TRBJ1-3): DTGVSQNPRHKITKRGQNVTFRCDPISEHNRLYWYRQTLGQGPEFLTYFQNEAQLEKSRLLSDRFSAERPKGSFSTLEIQRTEQGDSAMYLCASTLLGVGNTIYFGEGSWLTVV.

This CDR3 is CASSLNSISYEQYF. CDR3 coding DNA: TGTGCCAGCAGTTTAAACAGTATCTCCTACGAGCAGTACTTC. The rearrangement links TRBV27 to TRBJ2-7; the D is unclear. Per germline, CDR1 MNHEY and CDR2 SMNVEV (reference sequence). The CDR3 runs to 14 residues. V dropped 2 bases and J dropped 0 bases, with 8 bases sitting between them.

This chain links TRBV7-3 with TRBJ2-5; a weak D match, TRBD2 (6 bases). Germline V CDR1 and CDR2: SGHTA, FQGTGA. V shed 3 bases and J shed 6 bases, with 14 bases lying between them. This CDR3 has 14 amino acids. This chain's CDR3 is CASSLDSAGQTQYF. The CDR3 nucleotides read TGTGCCAGCAGCTTGGATTCCGCGGGGCAGACCCAGTACTTC.

This chain links TRBV2 with TRBJ1-1; D remains unclear. V was cut by 8 bases and J by 1 base, with 11 bases left in between. Germline V gene data show CDR1 as SNHLY and CDR2 as FYNNEI. This CDR3 is 13 amino acids long. The DNA of the CDR3 is TGTGCCAGCCCGAACTACCAGAACACTGAAGCTTTCTTT. Amino acid sequence: CASPNYQNTEAFF.

This chain joins TRBV3-1 (or the pseudogene TRBV3-2) and TRBJ1-5; D is undetermined. Trimming removed 0 bases from V and 7 bases from J, with 7 bases in between. The length of the CDR3 is 13 residues. The germline V gene encodes CDR1 LGHDT and CDR2 YNNKEL (reference sequence). The CDR3 DNA sequence: TGTGCCAGCAGCCAAGATCTCGGGCAGCCCCAGCATTTT. It codes for CASSQDLGQPQHF.

The genes are TRBV7-9 and TRBJ1-6, with no clear D. The V gene's germline CDR1 is SEHNR and CDR2 FQNEAQ (reference sequence). Trimming removed 5 bases at V and 5 bases at J, with 13 bases between. This CDR3 has 15 amino acids. CDR3 nucleotide sequence: TGTGCCAGCAGCCCAACGATAACTAATAATTCACCCCTCCACTTT. It encodes CASSPTITNNSPLHF.

CDR3 region: CARRYGTDYNEQFF. The CDR3 coding sequence is TGTGCCAGAAGGTACGGGACAGACTACAATGAGCAGTTCTTC. V usage is TRBV18 and J usage is TRBJ2-1; 7 positions agree with TRBD1. Germline values: CDR1 KGHSH, CDR2 LQKENI. The CDR3 contains 14 residues. The V segment lost 9 bases and the J segment 3 bases; nucleotides outside the gene matches: 8.

The chain joins TRBV6-5 to TRBJ2-7; TRBD2 might be the D (6 bases). Germline values: CDR1 MNHEY, CDR2 SVGAGI. Between the trimmed V and J ends, which lost 11 bases and 6 bases, there was a span of 17 bases. The CDR3 consists of 12 residues. As DNA, the CDR3 is TGTGCCCTGGAGGGTCCGCCACTCGAGCAGTACTTC. Translated, it gives CALEGPPLEQYF.

This clone came up a few times. CDR3 amino acids: CASSPGGAMETQYF. The CDR3 DNA reads TGCGCCAGCAGCCCGGGGGGCGCGATGGAGACCCAGTACTTC. The chain employs TRBV5-1 and TRBJ2-5; D is perhaps TRBD2 (7 bases). In germline, CDR1 is SGHRS, CDR2 YFSETQ. Trimming took off 4 bases at V and 5 bases at J, with 15 bases between the two ends. The CDR3 is made up of 14 amino acids. The full variable domain, its missing parts supplied by reference TRBV5-1 and TRBJ2-5, is KAGVTQTPRYLIKTRGQQVTLSCSPISGHRSVSWYQQTPGQGLQFLFEYFSETQRNKGNFPGRFSGRQFSNSRSEMNVSTLELGDSALYLCASSPGGAMETQYFGPGTRLLVL.

This chain links TRBV7-9 with TRBJ2-1; no firm D call. The germline V gene has CDR1 SEHNR and CDR2 FQNEAQ (reference sequence). The CDR3 loop spans 13 amino acids. V was cut by 4 bases and J by 12 bases, with 16 bases left in between. CDR3 nucleotides: TGTGCCAGCAGCTCTCTCCGAGGCCGGATGCAGTTCTTC. Protein product: CASSSLRGRMQFF.

A single count supports this clone. The chain combines TRBV6-2 or TRBV6-3 with TRBJ1-2; no reliable D call. Germline V lookup: CDR1 MNHEY, CDR2 SVGEGT. CDR3 length equals 15 residues. Trimming took 0 bases from V and 3 from J, leaving 11 bases between them. This CDR3 reads CASSYSIGDDYGYTF. The DNA for the CDR3 is TGTGCCAGCAGTTACTCGATCGGAGACGACTATGGCTACACCTTC.

V is TRBV11-2 and J is TRBJ1-1, with D tentatively TRBD1 (5 bases). V shed 0 bases and J shed 1 base, with 9 bases lying between them. The germline CDR1 and CDR2 sequences are SGHAT and FQNNGV. There are 15 residues in the CDR3. CDR3 in DNA: TGTGCCAGCAGCTTAGATGACAGTCCGAACACTGAAGCTTTCTTT. This gives the protein CASSLDDSPNTEAFF.

The chain couples TRBV7-3 to TRBJ1-1; perhaps TRBD1 as D (6 bases). Germline lookup yields CDR1 SGHTA and CDR2 FQGTGA. V dropped 1 base and J dropped 1 base, with 13 bases sitting between them. The CDR3 contains 16 residues. CDR3 nucleotides: TGTGCCAGCAGCTTAATCCGACAGGTCAGGAACACTGAAGCTTTCTTT. Translation gives CASSLIRQVRNTEAFF.

The chain links TRBV6-5 to TRBJ1-2, with a possible D match to TRBD1 (5 bases). This CDR3 is built from 13 residues. Trimming pared 2 bases from V and 7 bases from J, leaving 11 bases between. Looked up from germline, CDR1 is MNHEY and CDR2 is SVGAGI. CDR3 in amino acids: CASSYGQGGGYTF. The CDR3 DNA follows: TGTGCCAGCAGTTACGGGCAGGGTGGTGGCTACACCTTC.